One sample yielded the 7 T cell receptor beta chains listed below, sequenced in a study of shared clonotypes between healthy human individuals. This table comes from immunoSEQ multiplex PCR, and its TCRdb copy is limited to in-frame clones, with some not included. There are around 700,000 clones in the sample; about 78% occur only once, and 1.8% lies in the top ten. The sequencing sample was made of memory CD4+ T cells sorted from blood. Subset described: CD45RA-negative fraction. The source of these receptors is a woman aged 25 to 45 in good health.

As DNA, the CDR3 is TGTGCCAGCAGCCTCTCCCATAGCACAGATACGCAGTATTTT. The encoded protein is CASSLSHSTDTQYF. The gene calls are TRBV14 and TRBJ2-3; D gene unclear. V was cut by 4 bases and J by 0 bases, with 8 bases left in between. The germline V gene encodes CDR1 SGHDN and CDR2 FVKESK. The CDR3 loop spans 14 amino acids.

Comments on this clone: This CDR3 is also generated by other DNA sequences in the sample. The genes are TRBV5-1 and TRBJ2-1; D not certain. Trimming pared 4 bases from V and 0 bases from J, leaving 11 bases between. Germline V gene lookup returns CDR1 SGHRS and CDR2 YFSETQ. The CDR3 length is 15 residues. CDR3 DNA sequence: TGCGCCAGCAGCACAGACTCGAGCTCCTACAATGAGCAGTTCTTC. Translation: CASSTDSSSYNEQFF.

The chain joins TRBV5-1 to TRBJ2-1; a possible D gene is TRBD2 (5 bases). V lost 5 bases to trimming and J lost 5 bases, with 8 bases between them. The CDR3 extends over 12 amino acids. CDR1 and CDR2 from the germline V gene are SGHRS and YFSETQ. CDR3: CASREGNNEQFF. The DNA for the CDR3 is TGCGCCAGCAGAGAGGGAAACAATGAGCAGTTCTTC.

A few counts support this clone. J is TRBJ2-3 and V is TRBV15; possibly TRBD1 for D (5 bases). CDR1 and CDR2 from the germline V gene are LNHNV and YYDKDF (reference sequence). V was cut by 8 bases and J by 2 bases, with 11 bases left in between. This CDR3 spans 13 amino acids. The CDR3: CATGALNTDTQYF. The CDR3 DNA follows: TGTGCCACCGGGGCGTTAAACACAGATACGCAGTATTTT.

V and J are TRBV25-1 and TRBJ1-5, with 9 bases lining up with TRBD1. This CDR3 has 17 amino acids. V was pared by 3 bases and J by 0 bases, with 6 bases of the junction left unmatched. In germline, CDR1 is MGHDK, CDR2 SYGVNS. CDR3 coding DNA: TGTGCCAGCAGTGACGGGACAGGGATGAATAGCAATCAGCCCCAGCATTTT. Protein product: CASSDGTGMNSNQPQHF. Full variable domain (missing parts from reference TRBV25-1 and TRBJ1-5): EADIYQTPRYLVIGTGKKITLECSQTMGHDKMYWYQQDPGMELHLIHYSYGVNSTEKGDLSSESTVSRIRTEHFPLTLESARPSHTSQYLCASSDGTGMNSNQPQHFGDGTRLSIL.

This clone was found a few times. The J gene is TRBJ2-3, the V gene TRBV9; 9 nucleotides agree with TRBD1. V dropped 4 bases and J dropped 3; count of bases not matched to a gene: 6. The CDR3 runs to 15 residues. Germline V gene sequence: CDR1 SGDLS, CDR2 YYNGEE. The CDR3 nucleotides are TGTGCCAGCAGCCCCCGACAGGGGGATACAGATACGCAGTATTTT. Protein: CASSPRQGDTDTQYF.

The chain couples TRBV2 to TRBJ1-2, with D maybe TRBD1 (5 bases). From germline, CDR1 is SNHLY and CDR2 FYNNEI. The V end lost 8 bases, the J end lost 1 base, and 11 bases lay between the germline ends. The CDR3 loop spans 13 amino acids. The CDR3 DNA sequence: TGTGCCAGCGGGACGGCGGATAACTATGGCTACACCTTC. It specifies CASGTADNYGYTF.